Below, 21 T cell receptor beta chains from the same sample are listed, as sequenced in a study of control samples from healthy donors and cancer patients. TCRdb keeps only in-frame clones here, not all; method: immunoSEQ multiplex PCR. The sample has 160,000 or so clones; around 96% are singletons. Sequenced material: blood. The receptors originated from a woman aged 40 to 50 in good health.

V usage is TRBV6-5 and J usage is TRBJ1-4; unclear D gene. CDR3 length equals 15 residues. Per the germline V gene, CDR1 is MNHEY and CDR2 is SVGAGI. The germline V and J ends were trimmed by 8 bases and 4 bases, with 17 bases remaining between them. The CDR3 bases are TGTGCCAGCCGCGACGAGAACGGGATTAATGAAAAACTGTTTTTT. Its protein product is CASRDENGINEKLFF.

CDR3 region: CASSQESPMSPDTQYF. The CDR3 region has the DNA TGCGCCAGCAGCCAAGAGTCACCTATGAGTCCAGATACGCAGTATTTT. The V call is TRBV4-3, the J call TRBJ2-3; D gene uncertain. V lost 0 bases and J 4 bases, leaving 14 bases between the germline ends. The CDR3 spans 16 residues. The germline CDR1 and CDR2 sequences are LGHNA and YSLEER.

The chain links TRBV29-1 to TRBJ1-1; D call uncertain. Germline V gene lookup returns CDR1 SQVTM and CDR2 ANQGSEA. Trimming cost V 5 bases and J 1 base, with 14 bases left between them. CDR3 length: 14 amino acids. DNA of the CDR3: TGCAGCGTTCGGCGAATACTCGAGAACACTGAAGCTTTCTTT. Residues: CSVRRILENTEAFF. The entire variable domain, with the rest obtained from reference TRBV29-1 and TRBJ1-1, is as follows: SAVISQKPSRDICQRGTSLTIQCQVDSQVTMMFWYRQQPGQSLTLIATANQGSEATYESGFVIDKFPISRPNLTFSTLTVSNMSPEDSSIYLCSVRRILENTEAFFGQGTRLTVV.

Of note for this clone: The same CDR3 is also encoded by other DNA sequences in this sample. The rearrangement links TRBV12-3 or TRBV12-4 to TRBJ1-1; D is unclear. CDR3 length: 13 residues. Trimming cost V 2 bases and J 8 bases, with 12 bases left between them. CDR3 nucleotides: TGTGCCAGCAGTTTATCTGGGGTGGGCGAAGCTTTCTTT. Translation gives CASSLSGVGEAFF.

The chain carries TRBV2 and TRBJ2-2; 9 nucleotides agree with TRBD2. The germline CDR1 and CDR2 sequences are SNHLY and FYNNEI. The CDR3 is 15 amino acids. Trimming removed 7 bases from V and 1 base from J; junction bases left unmatched: 4. CDR3 loop: CASKLAGKNTGELFF. CDR3 sequence (DNA): TGTGCCAGCAAGCTAGCGGGAAAGAACACCGGGGAGCTGTTTTTT.

V gene TRBV3-1 (or the pseudogene TRBV3-2) combines with J gene TRBJ2-1; D is ambiguous. Germline V CDR1 and CDR2: LGHDT, YNNKEL (reference sequence). The CDR3 consists of 15 residues. The ends were cut back, 0 bases at V and 2 bases at J, with 8 bases in the middle. CDR3 loop: CASSQDLVAYNEQFF. Here the CDR3 DNA reads TGTGCCAGCAGCCAAGATCTTGTTGCCTACAATGAGCAGTTCTTC.

This rearrangement joins TRBV19 to TRBJ1-2; D may be TRBD1 (6 bases). Deletions cut 3 bases from V and 0 bases from J, with 14 bases between. Germline CDR1 reads LNHDA; CDR2 reads SQIVND (reference sequence). This CDR3 is built from 16 residues. The CDR3 here is CASSIPGAKTNYGYTF. The CDR3 bases are TGTGCCAGTAGTATTCCAGGGGCGAAAACTAACTATGGCTACACCTTC.

The chain has TRBV9 and TRBJ1-5, with D hard to call. This CDR3 region has 13 residues. Between the trimmed V and J ends, which lost 3 bases and 1 base, there was a span of 5 bases. Germline V gene lookup returns CDR1 SGDLS and CDR2 YYNGEE. The CDR3 bases are TGTGCCAGCAGCGATGGGAGCAATCAGCCCCAGCATTTT. It specifies CASSDGSNQPQHF.

This sequence joins TRBV9 and TRBJ2-7, with 15 bases identical to TRBD2. The CDR3 has 15 amino acids. CDR1 is SGDLS, CDR2 YYNGEE, per germline. With 3 bases clipped from V and 6 bases from J, the junction kept 4 bases outside the gene matches. The CDR3 loop reads CASSETGLAGGEQYF. CDR3 coding DNA: TGTGCCAGCAGCGAGACGGGACTAGCGGGAGGCGAGCAGTACTTC.

This clone was detected once. The chain combines TRBV30 with TRBJ1-2; D might be TRBD1 (5 bases). This CDR3 contains 12 residues. The germline V gene encodes CDR1 GTSNPN and CDR2 SVGIG (reference sequence). V lost 8 bases to trimming and J lost 4 bases, with 14 bases between them. CDR3 in DNA: TGTGCCGGCAGGGAGTCTCCCTATGGCTACACCTTC. Translated: CAGRESPYGYTF.

For this clone: The sample carries other DNA sequences with the same CDR3. The chain has TRBV29-1 and TRBJ1-1, with D uncertain. Per the germline V gene, CDR1 is SQVTM and CDR2 is ANQGSEA. The CDR3 contains 11 residues. Trimming removed 4 bases from V and 0 bases from J, with 3 bases in between. CDR3 loop: CSVAVNTEAFF. For the CDR3, the DNA is TGCAGCGTTGCGGTGAACACTGAAGCTTTCTTT.

This clone was seen just once. The rearrangement links TRBV5-1 to TRBJ2-7, with D possibly matching TRBD1 (6 bases). V gave up 4 bases and J gave up 0 bases, with 14 bases separating them. This CDR3 comprises 15 residues. Germline V CDR1 and CDR2: SGHRS, YFSETQ. The CDR3 region is CASSRRQADSYEQYF. CDR3 nucleotides: TGCGCCAGCAGCCGCCGACAGGCAGACTCCTACGAGCAGTACTTC.

V gene TRBV4-3 combines with J gene TRBJ1-2; possible D gene TRBD1, 5 bases. The germline V and J ends were trimmed by 0 bases and 6 bases, with 20 bases remaining between them. The CDR3 contains 17 residues. Germline-derived CDR1 and CDR2 are LGHNA and YSLEER. The CDR3 DNA is TGCGCCAGCAGCCAAGATGGGGCGGGACGGCAATCGAATGGCTACACCTTC. Encoded protein: CASSQDGAGRQSNGYTF.

V and J are TRBV4-1 and TRBJ2-5; TRBD1 aligns across 7 bases. Germline CDR1 reads MGHRA; CDR2 reads YSYEKL. The V gene end was trimmed by 3 bases and the J gene end by 3 bases; junction bases not matched to a gene: 13. This CDR3 region has 17 residues. In DNA form, the CDR3 reads TGCGCCAGCAGCCATGCTCCCTGGGACAGCTGGAAAGAGACCCAGTACTTC. It is translated as CASSHAPWDSWKETQYF.

The CDR3 DNA reads TGTGCCAGCAGTTACTTGGGGGACCGCCACACTGAAGCTTTCTTT. It yields the protein CASSYLGDRHTEAFF. The genes are TRBV6-5 and TRBJ1-1, with a possible D match to TRBD1 (5 bases). V was trimmed by 1 base and J by 3 bases, leaving 12 bases between them. CDR3 length: 15 amino acids. CDR1 is MNHEY and CDR2 is SVGAGI in the germline V gene.

This chain connects TRBV4-3 to TRBJ1-6; D might be TRBD1 (5 bases). V gave up 4 bases and J gave up 13 bases, with 17 bases separating them. The CDR3 is made up of 14 amino acids. Germline values: CDR1 LGHNA, CDR2 YSLEER. The CDR3 here is CASSREGRPGPLHF. The CDR3, as DNA: TGCGCCAGCAGCCGAGAGGGACGACCAGGGCCCCTCCACTTT.

The chain links TRBV6-6 to TRBJ1-4; 10 bases agree with TRBD1. CDR1 MNHNY and CDR2 SVGAGI come from the germline V gene (reference sequence). Trimming removed 5 bases from V and 0 bases from J; junction bases left unmatched: 9. This CDR3 spans 18 amino acids. CDR3 amino acids: CASSHFGTGVPTNEKLFF. In DNA, the CDR3 is TGTGCCAGCAGTCATTTCGGGACAGGGGTACCAACTAATGAAAAACTGTTTTTT.

The genes are TRBV30 and TRBJ1-1, with unresolved D. This CDR3 is 11 amino acids long. CDR1 is GTSNPN and CDR2 is SVGIG in the germline V gene (reference sequence). Between the trimmed V and J ends, which lost 2 bases and 6 bases, there was a span of 7 bases. CDR3 in amino acids: CAWSSLAEAFF. CDR3 bases: TGTGCCTGGAGTTCGCTAGCTGAAGCTTTCTTT.

The rearrangement uses TRBV5-5 and TRBJ2-4, with 7 bases identical to TRBD1. Looked up from germline, CDR1 is SGHKS and CDR2 is YYEKEE (reference sequence). J gave up 8 bases and V 4 bases, and 12 bases lay outside the gene matches. This CDR3 contains 15 residues. The CDR3 region has the DNA TGTGCCAGCAGCCGCAGGGACAGCTCCGGAGACATTCAGTACTTC. Protein: CASSRRDSSGDIQYF.

J is TRBJ1-1 and V is TRBV7-2, with unresolved D. Germline V gives CDR1 SGHTA, CDR2 FQGNSA. V shed 0 bases and J shed 1 base, with 9 bases lying between them. The CDR3 length is 15 residues. The CDR3 sequence: CASSLALIWNTEAFF. The CDR3 region has the DNA TGTGCCAGCAGCTTAGCGCTCATCTGGAACACTGAAGCTTTCTTT.

The CDR3 region is CASNPDRTNYNEQFF. The CDR3 region has the DNA TGTGCCAGCAACCCGGACAGGACGAACTACAATGAGCAGTTCTTC. This chain links TRBV27 with TRBJ2-1; TRBD1 matches at 7 bases. Per the germline V gene, CDR1 is MNHEY and CDR2 is SMNVEV (reference sequence). J was trimmed by 3 bases and V by 7 bases; bases with no gene match: 9. This CDR3 contains 15 residues.